This TCR beta chain derives from a study of blood T cell repertoires in COVID-19. Study summary: There were acute and convalescent COVID-19 samples, and they came from the United States, Italy and Spain. The cDNA or gDNA used as material had been derived from T cells, B-cell-depleted T cells, or PBMCs.

In the source study's methods: Amplification from reference gene primers served as the basis for estimated nucleated cell counts. Clones were sequenced by immunoSEQ multiplex PCR, and TCRdb holds only the in-frame ones, with some missing. V and J calls and clone size are copied from that table; D and trimming were computed from the DNA. The sample yields roughly 160,000 clones, 82% seen once. This clone showed up just a few times. The source of this sequence is an elderly woman with active or convalescent COVID-19. The specimen was peripheral blood.

The DNA of the CDR3 is TGTGCCAGCAGCCGCAGGGGGCTAAGCTCCTATAATTCACCCCTCCACTTT. This gives the protein CASSRRGLSSYNSPLHF. The rearrangement uses TRBV3-1 (or the pseudogene TRBV3-2) and TRBJ1-6; 8 nucleotides agree with TRBD1. CDR1 and CDR2 from the germline V gene are LGHDT and YNNKEL (reference sequence). V was pared by 4 bases and J by 0 bases, with 5 bases of the junction left unmatched. The CDR3 is 17 residues long.